Listed below are T cell receptor beta chains from one sample, sequenced in a study of OX40 agonist ivuxolimab in advanced cancers. Sequenced by immunoSEQ multiplex PCR; TCRdb stores in-frame clones only, minus some. The sample holds approximately 80,000 clones; around 90% are singletons and the top ten take 7.1%. The starting material was CD4+ or CD8+ T cells sorted from blood, obtained in a trial of the OX40 agonist ivuxolimab. All receptors come from an adult with an advanced solid tumor such as melanoma, head and neck, liver or kidney cancer. CDR3s include the opening cysteine and the closing phenylalanine or tryptophan. The D gene is left open where the match is weak. Rows give clone size only sometimes, using once, few, many, or a class for an expanded clone.

TGTGCCTGGAGTGCCATCTATAATTCACCCCTCCACTTT	CAWSAIYNSPLHF	NA	NA	TRBV30	TRBJ1-6
TGTGCCTGCTACGACAGGGCTGGAAACACCATATATTTT	CACYDRAGNTIYF	NA	TRBD1	TRBV30	TRBJ1-3
TGTGCCAGCAGCTCACCAGTGGGGAATGAGCAGTTCTTC	CASSSPVGNEQFF	NA	NA	TRBV7-2	TRBJ2-1
TGTGCCAGCAGCCAAGATACGTACGAGCAGTTCTTC	CASSQDTYEQFF	NA	NA	TRBV14	TRBJ2-1
TGTGCCAGCAGTTTACGGCCCGAGTATGGCTACACCTTC	CASSLRPEYGYTF	NA	NA	TRBV27	TRBJ1-2
TGTGCCAGCAGTTTGGGTCCGGCCAAATGGGCCCTCCACTTT	CASSLGPAKWALHF	once	NA	TRBV28	TRBJ1-6
TGCAGTGCTGCCAAACACACTGAAGCTTTCTTT	CSAAKHTEAFF	few	NA	TRBV20-1	TRBJ1-1
TGTGCCAGCAGTGATGAAAAACTGTTTTTT	CASSDEKLFF	NA	NA	TRBV2	TRBJ1-4
TGTGCCTGGAGTGCTAACAGGGTAGTGGGCACTGAAGCTTTCTTT	CAWSANRVVGTEAFF	NA	NA	TRBV30	TRBJ1-1
TGTGCCAGCAGCCAGAATAGAGCGGGATCCTCCTACAATGAGCAGTTCTTC	CASSQNRAGSSYNEQFF	NA	TRBD2	TRBV4-2	TRBJ2-1
TGTGCCAGCACCTCCGGACAGGGGGTTTCTATGGAGACCCAGTACTTC	CASTSGQGVSMETQYF	NA	TRBD1	TRBV5-6	TRBJ2-5
TGTGCCAGCAGTTCCCCCGGAGAGCGGGCCTACAATGAGCAGTTCTTC	CASSSPGERAYNEQFF	once	NA	TRBV28	TRBJ2-1
TGTGCCAGCAGTGGTTGGACAGCGCCCGGGGAGCTGTTTTTT	CASSGWTAPGELFF	NA	NA	TRBV2	TRBJ2-2
TGTGCCAGCAGTGAACTCGGACAGGGAAACGAGCAGTACTTC	CASSELGQGNEQYF	NA	TRBD1	TRBV6-1	TRBJ2-7
TGTGCTAGTGGTTTGGTAAAGCAGCGTCAAGAGACCCAGTACTTC	CASGLVKQRQETQYF	NA	NA	TRBV12-5	TRBJ2-5
TGTGCCAGCAGTAAGGACAGGGATTCTAACTATGGCTACACCTTC	CASSKDRDSNYGYTF	NA	NA	TRBV21-1	TRBJ1-2
TGTGCCAGCAGTTTAGGCTGGGGGAGGTACACTGAAGCTTTCTTT	CASSLGWGRYTEAFF	NA	NA	TRBV28	TRBJ1-1
TGTGCCAGCAGTTTATTCCCGAGACCCCAGGGTTGCGGCTACACCTTC	CASSLFPRPQGCGYTF	NA	NA	TRBV28	TRBJ1-2